This paragraph covers one T cell receptor beta chain sequence. The CDR3 is 14 residues long. CDR1 and CDR2 (germline): DFQATT, SNEGSKA (reference sequence). Trimming removed 5 bases from V and 6 bases from J; junction bases left unmatched: 7. No patient had received any treatment before thyroid surgery. The data originate from a study of metastatic and nonmetastatic thyroid tumors. With MiXCR, TCRdb called clones anew from the PCR reads. The table shows tens of thousands of clones, with under 5% occurring only once. The sequencing input was blood. This chain joins TRBV20-1 and TRBJ2-7; 13 bases align to TRBD2. The TCR was taken from a female donor with papillary thyroid cancer or a benign thyroid nodule (not recorded which). Some clones in this sample may be carry-over from other donors' samples. CDR3 DNA: TGCAGTGCTCCGGGACTAGCGGGAAGGCGCGAGCAGTACTTC. Its protein is CSAPGLAGRREQYF.